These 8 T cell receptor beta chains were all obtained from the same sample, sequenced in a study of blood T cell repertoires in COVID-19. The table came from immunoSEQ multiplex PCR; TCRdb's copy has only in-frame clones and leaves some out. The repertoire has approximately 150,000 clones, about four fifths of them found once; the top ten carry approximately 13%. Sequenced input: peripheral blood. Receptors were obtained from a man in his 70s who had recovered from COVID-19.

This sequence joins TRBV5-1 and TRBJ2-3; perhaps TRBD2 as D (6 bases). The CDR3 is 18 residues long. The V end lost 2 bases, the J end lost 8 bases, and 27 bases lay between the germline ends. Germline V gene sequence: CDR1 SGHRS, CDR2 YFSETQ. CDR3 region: CASSFSGGGAIAVGTQYF. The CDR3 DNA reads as TGCGCCAGCAGCTTCTCGGGCGGCGGGGCGATAGCGGTGGGTACGCAGTATTTT.

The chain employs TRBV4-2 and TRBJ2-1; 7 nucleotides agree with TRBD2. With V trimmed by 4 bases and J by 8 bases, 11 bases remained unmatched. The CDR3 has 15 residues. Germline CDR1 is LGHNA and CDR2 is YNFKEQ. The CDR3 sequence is CASSLGGGLGDEQFF. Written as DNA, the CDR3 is TGTGCCAGCAGCCTCGGCGGGGGACTCGGCGATGAGCAGTTCTTC.

The CDR3 protein is CASRLLAGSEQFF. DNA for the CDR3: TGTGCCAGCAGGCTCTTAGCGGGAAGTGAGCAGTTCTTC. The chain combines TRBV2 with TRBJ2-1, with TRBD2 identical over 8 bases. V shed 6 bases and J 9 bases; nucleotides not matched to a gene: 7. The V gene's germline CDR1 is SNHLY and CDR2 FYNNEI. There are 13 residues in the CDR3.

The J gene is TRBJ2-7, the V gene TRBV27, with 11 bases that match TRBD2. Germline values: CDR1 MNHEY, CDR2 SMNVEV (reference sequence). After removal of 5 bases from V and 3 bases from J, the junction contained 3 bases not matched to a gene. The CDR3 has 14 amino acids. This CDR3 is CASSPGLADYEQYF. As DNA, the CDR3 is TGTGCCAGCAGTCCGGGACTAGCGGACTACGAGCAGTACTTC.

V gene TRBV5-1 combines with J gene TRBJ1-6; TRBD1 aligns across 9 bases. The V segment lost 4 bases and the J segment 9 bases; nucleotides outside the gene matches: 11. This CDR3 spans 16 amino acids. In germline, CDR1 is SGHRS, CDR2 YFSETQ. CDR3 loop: CASSTGQGRIGSPLHF. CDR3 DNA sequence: TGCGCCAGCAGCACGGGACAGGGCAGGATCGGTTCACCCCTCCACTTT.

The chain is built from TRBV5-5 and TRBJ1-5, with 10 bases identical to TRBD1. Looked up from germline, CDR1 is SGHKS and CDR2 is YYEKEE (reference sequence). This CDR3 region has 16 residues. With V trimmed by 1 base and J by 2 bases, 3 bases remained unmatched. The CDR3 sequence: CASSLSGTGGNQPQHF. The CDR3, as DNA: TGTGCCAGCAGCTTGTCCGGGACAGGGGGCAATCAGCCCCAGCATTTT.

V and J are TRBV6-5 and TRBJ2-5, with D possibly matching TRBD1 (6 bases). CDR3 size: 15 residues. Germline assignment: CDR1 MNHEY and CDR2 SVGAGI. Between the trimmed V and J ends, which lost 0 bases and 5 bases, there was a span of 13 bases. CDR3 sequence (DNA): TGTGCCAGCAGTTACTCCGACAGGATGGAGGAGACCCAGTACTTC. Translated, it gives CASSYSDRMEETQYF.

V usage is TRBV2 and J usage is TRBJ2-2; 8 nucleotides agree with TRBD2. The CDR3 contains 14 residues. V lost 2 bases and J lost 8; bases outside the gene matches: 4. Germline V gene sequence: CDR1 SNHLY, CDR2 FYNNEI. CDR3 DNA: TGTGCCAGCAGTGAAAGTAGCGGGGCTGGGGAGCTGTTTTTT. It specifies CASSESSGAGELFF.